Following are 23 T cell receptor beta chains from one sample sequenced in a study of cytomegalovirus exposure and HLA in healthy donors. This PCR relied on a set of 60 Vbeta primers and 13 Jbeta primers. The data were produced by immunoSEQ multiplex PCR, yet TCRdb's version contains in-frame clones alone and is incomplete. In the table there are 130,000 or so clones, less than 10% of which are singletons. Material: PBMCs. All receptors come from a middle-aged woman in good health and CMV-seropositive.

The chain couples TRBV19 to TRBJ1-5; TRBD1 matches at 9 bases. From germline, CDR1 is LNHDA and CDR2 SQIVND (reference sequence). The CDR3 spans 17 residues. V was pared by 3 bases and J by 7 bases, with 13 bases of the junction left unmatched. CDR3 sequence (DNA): TGTGCCAGTAGTATCCCTCGGCGGGACAGGGAGCGGCAGCCCCAGCATTTT. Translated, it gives CASSIPRRDRERQPQHF.

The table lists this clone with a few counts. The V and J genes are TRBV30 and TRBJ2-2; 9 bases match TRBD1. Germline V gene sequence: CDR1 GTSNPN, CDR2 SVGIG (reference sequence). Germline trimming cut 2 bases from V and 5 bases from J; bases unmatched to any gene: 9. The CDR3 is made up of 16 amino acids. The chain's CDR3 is CAWSTGGLRGTGELFF. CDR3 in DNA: TGTGCCTGGAGTACAGGGGGCTTGAGAGGAACCGGGGAGCTGTTTTTT.

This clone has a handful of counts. The CDR3 here is CASSDSGGQPQHF. In DNA form, the CDR3 reads TGCGCCAGCAGTGATTCAGGAGGACAGCCCCAGCATTTT. The chain has TRBV10-1 and TRBJ1-5; D unclear. The V and J ends lost 3 bases and 7 bases respectively, with 10 bases between them. In germline, CDR1 is WNHNN, CDR2 SYGVQD (reference sequence). CDR3 length equals 13 residues.

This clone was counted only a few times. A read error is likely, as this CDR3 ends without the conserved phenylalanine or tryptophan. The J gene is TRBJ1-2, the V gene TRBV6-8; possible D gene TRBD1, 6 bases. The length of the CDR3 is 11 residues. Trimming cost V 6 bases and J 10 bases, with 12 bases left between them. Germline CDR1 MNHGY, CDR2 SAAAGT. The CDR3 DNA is TGTGCCAGCAGGTTGAACAGGGTCTACACCCTC. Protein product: CASRLNRVYTL.

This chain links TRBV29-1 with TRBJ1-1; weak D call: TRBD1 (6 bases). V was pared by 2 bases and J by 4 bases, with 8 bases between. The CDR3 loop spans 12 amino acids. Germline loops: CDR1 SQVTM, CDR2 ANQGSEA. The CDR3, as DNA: TGCAGCGTTGAAAGAGGGGGCACTGAAGCTTTCTTT. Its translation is CSVERGGTEAFF.

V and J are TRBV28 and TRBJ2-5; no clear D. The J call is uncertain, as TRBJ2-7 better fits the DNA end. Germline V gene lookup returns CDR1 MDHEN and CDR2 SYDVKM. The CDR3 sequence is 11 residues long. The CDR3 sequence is CASSLVYEQYF. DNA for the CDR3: TGTGCCAGCAGTTTAGTCTACGAGCAGTACTTC.

The CDR3 here is CASSMGANYNEQFF. CDR3 coding DNA: TGTGCCAGCAGCATGGGAGCAAATTACAATGAGCAGTTCTTC. V is TRBV11-3 and J is TRBJ2-1; D may be TRBD2 (5 bases). The V gene lost 5 bases and the J gene lost 4 bases, with 12 bases spanning the gap. The length of the CDR3 is 14 residues. Germline CDR1 reads SGHNT; CDR2 reads YENEEA. The whole variable domain, remainder taken from reference TRBV11-3 and TRBJ2-1, is EAGVVQSPRYKIIEKKQPVAFWCNPISGHNTLYWYLQNLGQGPELLIRYENEEAVDDSQLPKDRFSAERLKGVDSTLKIQPAELGDSAVYLCASSMGANYNEQFFGPGTRLTVL.

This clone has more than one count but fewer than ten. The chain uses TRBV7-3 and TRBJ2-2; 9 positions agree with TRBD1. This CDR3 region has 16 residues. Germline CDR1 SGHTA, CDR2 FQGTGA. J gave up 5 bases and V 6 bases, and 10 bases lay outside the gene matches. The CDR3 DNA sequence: TGTGCCAGCAGTTACACAGGGGGCATATGGACCGGGGAGCTGTTTTTT. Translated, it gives CASSYTGGIWTGELFF.

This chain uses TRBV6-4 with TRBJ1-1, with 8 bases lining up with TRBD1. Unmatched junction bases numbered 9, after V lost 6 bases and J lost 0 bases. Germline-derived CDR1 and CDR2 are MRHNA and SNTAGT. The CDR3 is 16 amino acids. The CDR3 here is CASSETGTGLNTEAFF. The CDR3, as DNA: TGTGCCAGCAGCGAAACCGGGACAGGTTTGAACACTGAAGCTTTCTTT.

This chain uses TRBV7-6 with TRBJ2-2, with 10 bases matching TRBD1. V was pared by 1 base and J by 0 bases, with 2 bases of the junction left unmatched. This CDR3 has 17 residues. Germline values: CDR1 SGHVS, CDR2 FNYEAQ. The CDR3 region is CASSLVGTGANTGELFF. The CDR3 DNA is TGTGCCAGCAGCTTAGTCGGGACAGGGGCGAACACCGGGGAGCTGTTTTTT.

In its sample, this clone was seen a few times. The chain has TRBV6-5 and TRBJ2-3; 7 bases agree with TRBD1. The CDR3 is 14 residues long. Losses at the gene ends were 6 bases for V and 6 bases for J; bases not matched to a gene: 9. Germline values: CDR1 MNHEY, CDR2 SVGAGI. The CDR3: CASSPNRQGDTQYF. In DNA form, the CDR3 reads TGTGCCAGCAGCCCTAATCGACAGGGTGATACGCAGTATTTT.

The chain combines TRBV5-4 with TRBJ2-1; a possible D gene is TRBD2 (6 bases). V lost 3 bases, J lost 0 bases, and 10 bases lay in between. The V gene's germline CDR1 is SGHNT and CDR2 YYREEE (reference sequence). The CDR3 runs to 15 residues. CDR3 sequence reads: CASSSPGSSYNEQFF. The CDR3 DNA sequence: TGTGCCAGCAGCTCACCCGGGAGCTCCTACAATGAGCAGTTCTTC. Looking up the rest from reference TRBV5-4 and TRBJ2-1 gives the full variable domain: ETGVTQSPTHLIKTRGQQVTLRCSSQSGHNTVSWYQQALGQGPQFIFQYYREEENGRGNFPPRFSGLQFPNYSSELNVNALELDDSALYLCASSSPGSSYNEQFFGPGTRLTVL.

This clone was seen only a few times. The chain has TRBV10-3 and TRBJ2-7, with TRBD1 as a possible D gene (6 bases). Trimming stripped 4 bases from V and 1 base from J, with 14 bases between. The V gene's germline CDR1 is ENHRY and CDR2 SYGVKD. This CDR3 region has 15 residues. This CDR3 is CAISGRGYRSYEQYF. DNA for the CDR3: TGTGCCATCAGTGGAAGGGGGTATAGGTCCTACGAGCAGTACTTC.

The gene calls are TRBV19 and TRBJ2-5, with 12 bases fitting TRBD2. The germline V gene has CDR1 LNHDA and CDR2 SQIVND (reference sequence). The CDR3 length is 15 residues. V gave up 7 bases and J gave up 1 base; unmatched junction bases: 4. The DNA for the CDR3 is TGTGCCAGTACCCCGGGACTAGCGGGCCAAGAGACCCAGTACTTC. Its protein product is CASTPGLAGQETQYF.

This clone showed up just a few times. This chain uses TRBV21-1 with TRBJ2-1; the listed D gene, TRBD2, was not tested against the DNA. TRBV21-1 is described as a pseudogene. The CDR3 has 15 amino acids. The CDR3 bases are TGTGCCAGCAGCATAGGACTAGCGGGGTACAATGAGCAGTTCTTC. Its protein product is CASSIGLAGYNEQFF.

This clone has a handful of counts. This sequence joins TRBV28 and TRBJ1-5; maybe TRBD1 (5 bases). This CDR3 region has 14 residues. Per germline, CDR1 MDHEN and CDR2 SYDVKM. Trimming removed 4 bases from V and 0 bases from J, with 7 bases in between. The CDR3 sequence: CASSWGDSNQPQHF. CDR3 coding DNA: TGTGCCAGCAGTTGGGGGGATAGCAATCAGCCCCAGCATTTT.

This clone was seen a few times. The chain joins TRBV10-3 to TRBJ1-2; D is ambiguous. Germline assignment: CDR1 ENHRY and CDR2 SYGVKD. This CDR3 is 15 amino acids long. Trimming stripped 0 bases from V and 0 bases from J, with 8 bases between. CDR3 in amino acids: CAISESLLTNYGYTF. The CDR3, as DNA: TGTGCCATCAGTGAGTCGTTACTCACTAACTATGGCTACACCTTC.

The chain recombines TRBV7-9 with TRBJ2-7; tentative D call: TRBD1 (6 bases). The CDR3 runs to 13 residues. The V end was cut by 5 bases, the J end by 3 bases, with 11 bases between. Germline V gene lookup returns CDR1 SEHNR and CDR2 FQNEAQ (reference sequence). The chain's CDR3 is CASSPRGHYEQYF. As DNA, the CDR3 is TGTGCCAGCAGCCCTAGGGGACACTACGAGCAGTACTTC.

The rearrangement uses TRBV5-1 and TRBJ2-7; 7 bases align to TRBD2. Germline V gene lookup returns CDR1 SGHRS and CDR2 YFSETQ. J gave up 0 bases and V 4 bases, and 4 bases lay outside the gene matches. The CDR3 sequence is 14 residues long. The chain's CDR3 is CASSPTGGSYEQYF. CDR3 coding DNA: TGCGCCAGCAGCCCGACGGGAGGCTCCTACGAGCAGTACTTC.

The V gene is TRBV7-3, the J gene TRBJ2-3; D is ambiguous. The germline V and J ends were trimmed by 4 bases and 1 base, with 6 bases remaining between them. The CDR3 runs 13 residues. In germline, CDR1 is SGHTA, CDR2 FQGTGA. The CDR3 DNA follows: TGTGCCAGCAGCTCCCTCCGCACAGATACGCAGTATTTT. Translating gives CASSSLRTDTQYF.

The CDR3 DNA reads TGTGCCTGGAGTGTACGCGTAAATCAGCCCCAGCATTTT. Residues: CAWSVRVNQPQHF. V gene TRBV30 combines with J gene TRBJ1-5; D unclear. The CDR3 consists of 13 residues. V gave up 0 bases and J gave up 4 bases, with 7 bases separating them. Looked up from germline, CDR1 is GTSNPN and CDR2 is SVGIG (reference sequence).

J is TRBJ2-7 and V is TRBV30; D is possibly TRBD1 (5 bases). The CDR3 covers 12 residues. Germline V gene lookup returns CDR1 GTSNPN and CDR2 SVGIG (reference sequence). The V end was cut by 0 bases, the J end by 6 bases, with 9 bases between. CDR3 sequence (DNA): TGTGCCTGGAGTGTCTCAGGGCTCGAGCAGTACTTC. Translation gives CAWSVSGLEQYF.

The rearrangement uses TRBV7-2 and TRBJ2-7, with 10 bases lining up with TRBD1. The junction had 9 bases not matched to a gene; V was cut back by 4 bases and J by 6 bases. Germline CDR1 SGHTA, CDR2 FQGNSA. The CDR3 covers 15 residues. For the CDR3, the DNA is TGTGCCAGCAGCTCAGGGACAGGGGTTCTCAGCGAGCAGTACTTC. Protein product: CASSSGTGVLSEQYF.